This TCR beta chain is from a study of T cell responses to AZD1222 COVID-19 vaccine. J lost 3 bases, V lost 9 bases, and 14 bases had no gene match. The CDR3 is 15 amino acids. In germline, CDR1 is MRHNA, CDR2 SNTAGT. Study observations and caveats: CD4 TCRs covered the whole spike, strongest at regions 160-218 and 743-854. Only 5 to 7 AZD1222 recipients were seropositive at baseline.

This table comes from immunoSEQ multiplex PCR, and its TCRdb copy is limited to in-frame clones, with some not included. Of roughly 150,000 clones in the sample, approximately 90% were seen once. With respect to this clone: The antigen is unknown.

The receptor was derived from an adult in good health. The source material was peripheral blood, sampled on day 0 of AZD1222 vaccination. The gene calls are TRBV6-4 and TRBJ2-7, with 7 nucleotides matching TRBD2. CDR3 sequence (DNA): TGTGCCAGACAGAGACTCGGACTAGGGTACTACGAGCAGTACTTC. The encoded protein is CARQRLGLGYYEQYF.